These T cell receptor beta chains were read from a single sample in a study of shared clonotypes between healthy human individuals. Libraries were prepared by immunoSEQ multiplex PCR; TCRdb keeps only in-frame clonotypes and omits some of them. The sample includes roughly 2,000,000 clones, about 93% of them seen just once. The specimen was naive CD8+ T cells from PBMCs. The origin of the receptors is a man aged 18 to 35 in good health. Some clones in this sample may be carry-over from other donors' samples. The CDR3 runs from the conserved cysteine through the conserved F or W.

j_gene | v_gene | CDR3aa
TRBJ1-1 | TRBV4-1 | CASSQDRAYTEAFF
TRBJ2-1 | TRBV7-6 | CASSLLFSGTKNNEQFF
TRBJ2-1 | TRBV28 | CASSLFSTSGRNEQFF
TRBJ2-2 | TRBV28 | CANAGQGGELFF
TRBJ1-1 | TRBV14 | CASSSRRYLNTEAFF
TRBJ2-5 | TRBV7-2 | CASSHGQGWLQETQYF
TRBJ2-7 | TRBV28 | CAGRDTSSYEQYF
TRBJ1-2 | TRBV13 | CASSLGLSGSNYGYTF
TRBJ1-1 | TRBV6-1 | CASSEDRGGNTEAFF
TRBJ2-7 | TRBV27 | CASRDRGAEYEQYF
TRBJ2-7 | TRBV28 | CASSPPSGMFYEQYF
TRBJ2-5 | TRBV6-6 | CASSTGTGLLETQYF
TRBJ2-7 | TRBV5-1 | CASSLLRLLNYEQYF
TRBJ1-2 | TRBV6-1 | CASAWEGWDYGYTF
TRBJ2-3 | TRBV7-7 | CASSLGVRELAEGTDTQYF
TRBJ2-3 | TRBV27 | CASRGLAELTDTQYF
TRBJ2-7 | TRBV21-1 | CASSKALTKCIDYEQYF
TRBJ1-2 | TRBV21-1 | CASSKYRGGCGYTF
TRBJ2-7 | TRBV19 | CASSLSVSFSYEQYF
TRBJ2-1 | TRBV19 | CASSEGTSGIFSYNEQFF
TRBJ2-7 | TRBV7-9 | CATPGRLSYEQYF
TRBJ1-2 | TRBV7-9 | CASSEALGGGYTF
TRBJ1-1 | TRBV9 | CASSVGAGANTEAFF
TRBJ2-1 | TRBV30 | CAWSVVGANEQFF
TRBJ2-1 | TRBV7-9 | CASSSPGVDSPGNEQFF
TRBJ1-4 | TRBV4-3 | CASSRLLDRVNEKLFF
TRBJ1-1 | TRBV11-2 | CASSLEGQDLGAFF
TRBJ2-2 | TRBV29-1 | CTPRGAVAGGELFF
TRBJ1-5 | TRBV25-1 | CASSGAYSNQPQHF
TRBJ2-7 | TRBV14 | CASSQDSYEQYF
TRBJ2-7 | TRBV27 | CASARDRFYEQYF
TRBJ2-1 | TRBV13 | CASSQWDFPPGNEQFF
TRBJ2-1 | TRBV27 | CASSPDRPFYNEQFF